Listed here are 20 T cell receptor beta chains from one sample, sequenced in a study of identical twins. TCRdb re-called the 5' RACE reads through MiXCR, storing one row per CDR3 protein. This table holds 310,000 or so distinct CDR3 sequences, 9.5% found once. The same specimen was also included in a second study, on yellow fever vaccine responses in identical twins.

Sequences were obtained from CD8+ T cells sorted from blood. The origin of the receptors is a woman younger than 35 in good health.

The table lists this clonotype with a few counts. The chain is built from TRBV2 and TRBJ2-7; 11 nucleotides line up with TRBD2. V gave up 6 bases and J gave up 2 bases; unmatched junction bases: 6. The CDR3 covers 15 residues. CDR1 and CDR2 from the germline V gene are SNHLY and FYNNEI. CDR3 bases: TGTGCCAGCAGAGCGACTAGCGGGAACCCCTACGAGCAGTACTTC. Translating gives CASRATSGNPYEQYF.

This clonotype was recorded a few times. CDR3: CATSRPAGAGYTF. DNA for the CDR3: TGTGCCACCAGCAGACCCGCCGGGGCCGGCTACACCTTC. The V gene is TRBV15, the J gene TRBJ1-2; D is perhaps TRBD1 (5 bases). Germline values: CDR1 LNHNV, CDR2 YYDKDF (reference sequence). The CDR3 consists of 13 residues. Between the trimmed V and J ends, which lost 2 bases and 8 bases, there was a span of 12 bases. Variable domain in full (rest from reference TRBV15 and TRBJ1-2): DAMVIQNPRYQVTQFGKPVTLSCSQTLNHNVMYWYQQKSSQAPKLLFHYYDKDFNNEADTPDNFQSRRPNTSFCFLDIRSPGLGDTAMYLCATSRPAGAGYTFGSGTRLTVV.

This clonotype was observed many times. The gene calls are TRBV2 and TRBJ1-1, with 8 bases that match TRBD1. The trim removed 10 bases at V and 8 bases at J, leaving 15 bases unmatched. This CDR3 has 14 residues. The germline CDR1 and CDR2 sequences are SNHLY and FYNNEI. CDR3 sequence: CATPYSDRGGEAFF. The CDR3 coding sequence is TGTGCCACCCCATATTCCGACAGGGGAGGAGAAGCTTTCTTT.

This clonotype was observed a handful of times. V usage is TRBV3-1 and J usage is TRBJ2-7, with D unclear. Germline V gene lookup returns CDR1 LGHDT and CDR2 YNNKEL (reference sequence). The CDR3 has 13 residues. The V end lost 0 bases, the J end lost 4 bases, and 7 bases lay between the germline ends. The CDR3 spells CASSQDPDYEQYF. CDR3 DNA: TGTGCCAGCAGCCAAGATCCTGATTACGAGCAGTACTTC.

CDR3 region: CASSPTGGPGQGIYEQYF. In nucleotides, the CDR3 is TGCGCCAGCAGCCCGACCGGGGGACCGGGACAGGGAATTTACGAGCAGTACTTC. V usage is TRBV4-3 and J usage is TRBJ2-7; 9 bases agree with TRBD1. This CDR3 has 18 amino acids. Germline V lookup: CDR1 LGHNA, CDR2 YSLEER. With 4 bases clipped from V and 4 bases from J, the junction kept 17 bases outside the gene matches.

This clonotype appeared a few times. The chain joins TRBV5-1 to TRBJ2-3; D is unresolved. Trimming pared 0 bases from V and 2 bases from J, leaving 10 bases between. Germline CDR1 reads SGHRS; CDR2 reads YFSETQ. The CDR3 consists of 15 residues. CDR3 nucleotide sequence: TGCGCCAGCAGCTTGGCCATATCCCCCACAGATACGCAGTATTTT. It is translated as CASSLAISPTDTQYF.

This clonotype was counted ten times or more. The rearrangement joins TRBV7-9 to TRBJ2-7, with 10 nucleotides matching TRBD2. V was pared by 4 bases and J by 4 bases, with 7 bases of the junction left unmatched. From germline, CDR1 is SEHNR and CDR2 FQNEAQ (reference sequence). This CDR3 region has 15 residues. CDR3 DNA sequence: TGTGCCAGCAGCTCGACCACTAGCGGGGCTTACGAGCAGTACTTC. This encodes CASSSTTSGAYEQYF.

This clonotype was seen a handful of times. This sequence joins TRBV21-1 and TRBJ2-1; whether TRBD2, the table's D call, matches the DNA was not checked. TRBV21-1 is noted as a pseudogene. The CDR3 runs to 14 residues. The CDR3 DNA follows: TGTGCCAGCAGCCCGGGACTAGCGTTAGATGAGCAGTTCTTC. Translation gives CASSPGLALDEQFF.

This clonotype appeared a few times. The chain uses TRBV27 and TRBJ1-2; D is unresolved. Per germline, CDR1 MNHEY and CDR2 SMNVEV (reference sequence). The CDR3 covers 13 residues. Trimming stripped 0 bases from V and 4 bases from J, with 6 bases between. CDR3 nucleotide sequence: TGTGCCAGCAGTTTATCCGGGATCTATGGCTACACCTTC. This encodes CASSLSGIYGYTF.

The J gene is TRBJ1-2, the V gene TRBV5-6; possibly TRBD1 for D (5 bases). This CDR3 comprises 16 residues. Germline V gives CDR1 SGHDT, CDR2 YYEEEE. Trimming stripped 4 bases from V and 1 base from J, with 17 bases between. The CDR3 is CASSVQADTLNYGYTF. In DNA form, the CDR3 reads TGTGCCAGCAGCGTCCAGGCGGACACCCTTAACTATGGCTACACCTTC.

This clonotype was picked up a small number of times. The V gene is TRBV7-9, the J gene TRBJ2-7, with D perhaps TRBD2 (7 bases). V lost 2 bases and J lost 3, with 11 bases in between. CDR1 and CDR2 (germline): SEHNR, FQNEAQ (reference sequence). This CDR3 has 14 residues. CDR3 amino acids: CASSLKGDYYEQYF. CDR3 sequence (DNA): TGTGCCAGCAGCTTAAAGGGGGACTACTACGAGCAGTACTTC.

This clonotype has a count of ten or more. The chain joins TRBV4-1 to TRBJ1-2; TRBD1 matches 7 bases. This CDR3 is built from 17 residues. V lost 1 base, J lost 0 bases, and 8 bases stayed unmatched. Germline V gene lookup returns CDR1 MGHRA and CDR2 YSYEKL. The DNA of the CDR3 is TGCGCCAGCAGCCAAGTTTTCCCCGGGACAGCTAACTATGGCTACACCTTC. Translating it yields CASSQVFPGTANYGYTF.

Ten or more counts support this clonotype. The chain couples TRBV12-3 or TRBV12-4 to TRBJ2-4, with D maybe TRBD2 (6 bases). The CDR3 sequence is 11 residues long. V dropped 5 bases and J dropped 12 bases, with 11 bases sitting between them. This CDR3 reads CASSGGTPQYF. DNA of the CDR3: TGTGCCAGCAGTGGGGGGACTCCTCAGTACTTC.

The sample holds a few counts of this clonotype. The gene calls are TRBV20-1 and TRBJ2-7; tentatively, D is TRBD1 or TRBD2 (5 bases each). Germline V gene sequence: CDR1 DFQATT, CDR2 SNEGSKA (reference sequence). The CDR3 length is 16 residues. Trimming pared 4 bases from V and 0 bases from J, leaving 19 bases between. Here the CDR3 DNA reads TGCAGTGCTAACCTCATGGGGGTCCTGAACTCCTACGAGCAGTACTTC. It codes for CSANLMGVLNSYEQYF.

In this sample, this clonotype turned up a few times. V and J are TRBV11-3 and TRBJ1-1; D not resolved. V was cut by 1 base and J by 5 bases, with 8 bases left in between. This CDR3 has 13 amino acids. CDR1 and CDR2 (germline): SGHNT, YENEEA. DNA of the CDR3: TGTGCCAGCAGCTTAGGCCCGGCGACTGAAGCTTTCTTT. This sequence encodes CASSLGPATEAFF.

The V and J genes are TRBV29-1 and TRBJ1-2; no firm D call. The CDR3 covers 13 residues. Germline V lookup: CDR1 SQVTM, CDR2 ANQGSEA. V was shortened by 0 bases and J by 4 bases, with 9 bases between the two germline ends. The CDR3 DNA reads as TGCAGCGTTGAAGATCGGGCCACCTATGGCTACACCTTC. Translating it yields CSVEDRATYGYTF.

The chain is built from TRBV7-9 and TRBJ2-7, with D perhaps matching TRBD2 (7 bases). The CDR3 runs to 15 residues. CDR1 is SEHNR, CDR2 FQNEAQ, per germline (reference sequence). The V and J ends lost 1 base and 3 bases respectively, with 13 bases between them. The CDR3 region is CASSLGGGGVYEQYF. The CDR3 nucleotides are TGTGCCAGCAGCTTAGGTGGCGGGGGCGTCTACGAGCAGTACTTC.

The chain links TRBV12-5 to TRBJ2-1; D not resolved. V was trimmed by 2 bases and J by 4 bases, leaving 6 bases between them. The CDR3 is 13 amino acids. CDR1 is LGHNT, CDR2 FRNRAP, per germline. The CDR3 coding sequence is TGTGCTAGTGGTTTGTCGCGTTACAATGAGCAGTTCTTC. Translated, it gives CASGLSRYNEQFF.

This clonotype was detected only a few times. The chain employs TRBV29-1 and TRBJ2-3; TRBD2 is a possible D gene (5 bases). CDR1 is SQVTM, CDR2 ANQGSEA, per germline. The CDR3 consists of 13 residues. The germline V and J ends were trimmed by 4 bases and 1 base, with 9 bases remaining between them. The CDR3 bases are TGCAGCGTTGGTGACTACCGCACAGATACGCAGTATTTT. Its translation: CSVGDYRTDTQYF.

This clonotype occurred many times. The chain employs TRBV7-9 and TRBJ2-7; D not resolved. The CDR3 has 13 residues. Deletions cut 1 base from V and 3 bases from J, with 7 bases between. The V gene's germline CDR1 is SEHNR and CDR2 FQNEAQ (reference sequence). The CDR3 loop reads CASSLVGYYEQYF. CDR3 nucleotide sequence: TGTGCCAGCAGCTTAGTCGGTTACTACGAGCAGTACTTC. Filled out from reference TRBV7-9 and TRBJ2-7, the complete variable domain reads DTGVSQNPRHKITKRGQNVTFRCDPISEHNRLYWYRQTLGQGPEFLTYFQNEAQLEKSRLLSDRFSAERPKGSFSTLEIQRTEQGDSAMYLCASSLVGYYEQYFGPGTRLTVT.